The rows below give T cell receptor beta chains drawn from one sample of a study of cytomegalovirus exposure and HLA in healthy donors. Using immunoSEQ multiplex PCR, the repertoire was profiled, and TCRdb retains in-frame clones only, with some absent. The sample data list around 65,000 clones. The sample comprised PBMCs. These receptors originate from a man aged 30 to 45 in good health and CMV-seropositive. Each CDR3 is given with its conserved first and last residue. Fields, in order: J gene, D gene, V gene, CDR3 DNA, CDR3 protein. A D gene is named only where the DNA matches it firmly.

TRBJ2-1 TRBD2 TRBV11-3 TGTGCCAGCAGCTTAGAAAAGCGGGATTGGGACAATGAGCAGTTCTTC CASSLEKRDWDNEQFF
TRBJ2-3 - TRBV27 TGTGCCAGCAGTTATCAGGGTGGAGCGCTAGGACGCCTACGGGATACGCAGTATTTT CASSYQGGALGRLRDTQYF
TRBJ1-5 - TRBV7-9 TGTGCCAGCAGCTTAGATAAGGGGCAGCCCCAGCATTTT CASSLDKGQPQHF
TRBJ2-6 TRBD1 TRBV29-1 TGCAGCGCCCGACCGGGACAGGTAATCTCTGGGGCCAACGTCCTGACTTTC CSARPGQVISGANVLTF
TRBJ1-5 TRBD1 TRBV7-9 TGTGCCAGCTCTCAAGGACAGGGGAATCAGCCCCAGCATTTT CASSQGQGNQPQHF
TRBJ2-2 - TRBV7-8 TGTGCCAGCAGCTTTAGAGGGGGATCGTCGGGCACCGGGGAGCTGTTTTTT CASSFRGGSSGTGELFF
TRBJ1-1 - TRBV6-5 TGTGCCAGCAGTTGGGAGGGGTTGAACACTGAAGCTTTCTTT CASSWEGLNTEAFF
TRBJ2-2 - TRBV30 TGTGCCTGGAGTTCGGGGTCCGGGGCCGGGGAGCTGTTTTTT CAWSSGSGAGELFF
TRBJ2-3 - TRBV9 TGTGCCAGCAGCGTAGATGAATGGGAGATCACAGATACGCAGTATTTT CASSVDEWEITDTQYF
TRBJ1-5 TRBD1 TRBV19 TGTGCCAGCCGCCGGACAGGGGGCAATCAGCCCCAGCATTTT CASRRTGGNQPQHF
TRBJ1-1 - TRBV27 TGTGCCAGCAGTTTGGGCAGGGGGAACACTGAAGCTTTCTTT CASSLGRGNTEAFF
TRBJ1-5 - TRBV10-2 TGCGCCAGCAGTGAGTCGCACGGTAATCAGCCCCAGCATTTT CASSESHGNQPQHF
TRBJ1-2 TRBD1 TRBV5-1 TGCGCCAGCAGTCCTACAGGGGTGGAAGGCTACACCTTC CASSPTGVEGYTF
TRBJ2-1 - TRBV4-2 TGTGCCAGCAGCCACGAAGTAGCGGCCTACAATGAGCAGTTCTTC CASSHEVAAYNEQFF
TRBJ2-1 - TRBV6-1 TGTGCCAGCACTCAGGAGGGTGAGCAGTTCTTC CASTQEGEQFF
TRBJ1-5 - TRBV30 TGTGCCTGGAGTCTGAAGGGGAATCAGCCCCAGCATTTT CAWSLKGNQPQHF
TRBJ2-4 - TRBV5-3 TGTGCCAGAAGCCGGGGATGGAACATTCAGTACTTC CARSRGWNIQYF
TRBJ1-5 TRBD1 TRBV4-1 TGCGCCAGCAGCCAAACTCACTCAGGGGGCTTTAGTCAGCCCCAGCATTTT CASSQTHSGGFSQPQHF
TRBJ2-7 - TRBV6-5 TGTGCCAGCAGTCGGGGACTCTACGAGCAGTACTTC CASSRGLYEQYF
TRBJ1-2 - TRBV21-1 TGTGCCAGCAGCAAAGGGACAGGGTATGGCTACACCTTC CASSKGTGYGYTF
TRBJ2-7 TRBD2 TRBV6-5 TGTGCCAGCAGTTACGGAGCGGGAGGCTACGAGCAGTACTTC CASSYGAGGYEQYF
TRBJ2-3 - TRBV9 TGTGCCAGCGGAGGCACAGATACGCAGTATTTT CASGGTDTQYF
TRBJ1-1 - TRBV5-1 TGCGCCAGCAGCCCGACGGGGAACACTGAAGCTTTCTTT CASSPTGNTEAFF
TRBJ1-5 - TRBV19 TGTGCCAGTAGTATAGGGACAGCCCCTAGTCAGCCCCAGCATTTT CASSIGTAPSQPQHF
TRBJ2-5 - TRBV30 TGTGCCTGGAGTAGAAGCGCCCAGTACTTC CAWSRSAQYF
TRBJ1-2 - TRBV2 TGTGCCAGCAGTAGTAACAGGGTTAAGAGTGGCTACACCTTC CASSSNRVKSGYTF
TRBJ1-1 - TRBV6-1 TGTGCCAGCAGCGCCATGATAACAGGAGAAGCTTTCTTT CASSAMITGEAFF
TRBJ2-1 TRBD1 TRBV7-9 TGTGCCAGCAGCTCCAAGCGGGACAGGGGGCGGAATGAGCAGTTCTTC CASSSKRDRGRNEQFF
TRBJ2-3 - TRBV6-5 TGTGCCAGCAGTCCGGTTTCTGCGGGAGATACGCAGTATTTT CASSPVSAGDTQYF
TRBJ2-7 - TRBV6-5 TGTGCCAGCAGTTCACGTCTAGACGAGCAGTACTTC CASSSRLDEQYF
TRBJ1-2 - TRBV19 TGTGCCAGTAGTATGACTTCTAACTATGGCTACACCTTC CASSMTSNYGYTF